This TCR beta chain was documented in a study of blood T cell repertoires in COVID-19. The overall study: The United States, Italy and Spain supplied acute and convalescent COVID-19 samples. Sources were T cells, B-cell-depleted T cells, or PBMCs; the material itself was cDNA or gDNA.

Methods used by the authors: Estimates of nucleated cell counts were drawn from the amplification of reference gene primers. Repertoires were generated with immunoSEQ multiplex PCR, while TCRdb's copy carries only in-frame clones and drops some. V and J calls and clone size follow that table, whereas D and trimming were derived from the DNA. The table shows about 340,000 clones, with under 95% occurring only once. Germline V gene lookup returns CDR1 KGHSH and CDR2 LQKENI. The V end was cut by 5 bases, the J end by 7 bases, with 12 bases between. The CDR3 totals 14 residues. The genes are TRBV18 and TRBJ1-6; no reliable D call. The clonotype was recovered from a woman aged 18-29 years who had recovered from COVID-19. The specimen was peripheral blood. CDR3 sequence (DNA): TGTGCCAGCTCATCCGGACTAGAGAATTCACCCCTCCACTTT. Its translation: CASSSGLENSPLHF. Looking up the rest from reference TRBV18 and TRBJ1-6 gives the full variable domain: NAGVMQNPRHLVRRRGQEARLRCSPMKGHSHVYWYRQLPEEGLKFMVYLQKENIIDESGMPKERFSAEFPKEGPSILRIQQVVRGDSAAYFCASSSGLENSPLHFGNGTRLTVT.